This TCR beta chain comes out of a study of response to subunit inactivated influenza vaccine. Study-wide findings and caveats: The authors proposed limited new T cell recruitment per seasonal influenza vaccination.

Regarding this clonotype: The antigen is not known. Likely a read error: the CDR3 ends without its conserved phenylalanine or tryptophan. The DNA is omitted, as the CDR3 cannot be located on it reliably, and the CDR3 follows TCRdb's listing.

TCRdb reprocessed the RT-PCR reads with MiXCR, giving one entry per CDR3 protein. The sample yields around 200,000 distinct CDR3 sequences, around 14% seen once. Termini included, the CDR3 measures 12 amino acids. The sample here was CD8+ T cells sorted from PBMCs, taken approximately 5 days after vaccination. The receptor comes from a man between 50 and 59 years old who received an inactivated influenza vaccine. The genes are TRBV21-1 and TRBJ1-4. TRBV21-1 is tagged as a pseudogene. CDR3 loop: CASSPWDCRVTI.